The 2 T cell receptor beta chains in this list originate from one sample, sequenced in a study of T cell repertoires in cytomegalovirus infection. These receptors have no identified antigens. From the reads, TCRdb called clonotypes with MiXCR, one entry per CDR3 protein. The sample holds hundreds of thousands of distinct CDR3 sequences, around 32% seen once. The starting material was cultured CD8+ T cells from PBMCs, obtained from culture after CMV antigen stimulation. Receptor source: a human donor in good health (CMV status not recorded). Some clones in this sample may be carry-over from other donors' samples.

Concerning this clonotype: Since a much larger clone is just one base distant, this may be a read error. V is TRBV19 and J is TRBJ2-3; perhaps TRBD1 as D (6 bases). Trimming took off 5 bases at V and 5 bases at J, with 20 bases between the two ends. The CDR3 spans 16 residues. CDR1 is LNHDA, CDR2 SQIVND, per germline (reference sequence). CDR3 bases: TGTGCCAGTAGTCGACGACAGGCACCCCAGCGAGATACGCAGTATTTT. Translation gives CASSRRQAPQRDTQYF. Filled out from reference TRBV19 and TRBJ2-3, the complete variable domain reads DGGITQSPKYLFRKEGQNVTLSCEQNLNHDAMYWYRQDPGQGLRLIYYSQIVNDFQKGDIAEGYSVSREKKESFPLTVTSAQKNPTAFYLCASSRRQAPQRDTQYFGPGTRLTVL.

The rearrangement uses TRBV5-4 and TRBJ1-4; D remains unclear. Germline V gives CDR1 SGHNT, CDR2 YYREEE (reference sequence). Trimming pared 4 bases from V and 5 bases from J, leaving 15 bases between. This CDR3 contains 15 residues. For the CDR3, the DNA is TGTGCCAGCAGCCACACTAAGTCTGGAAATGAAAAACTGTTTTTT. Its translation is CASSHTKSGNEKLFF.